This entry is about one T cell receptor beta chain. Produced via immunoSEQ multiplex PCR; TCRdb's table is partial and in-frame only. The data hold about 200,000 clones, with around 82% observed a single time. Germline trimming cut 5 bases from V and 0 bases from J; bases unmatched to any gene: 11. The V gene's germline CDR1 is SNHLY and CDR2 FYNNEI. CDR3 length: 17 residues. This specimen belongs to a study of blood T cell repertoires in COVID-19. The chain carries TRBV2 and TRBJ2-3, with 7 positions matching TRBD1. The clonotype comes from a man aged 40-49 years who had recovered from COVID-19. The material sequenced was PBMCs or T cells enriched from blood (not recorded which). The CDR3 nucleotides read TGTGCCAGCAGTCTACCCCTACAGGGGCCGAGCACAGATACGCAGTATTTT. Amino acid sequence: CASSLPLQGPSTDTQYF.